This T cell receptor (beta chain) stems from a study of blood T cell repertoires in COVID-19 (dated by TCRdb to 2018 to 2021). Regarding the complete study: Samples from collaborators originated in the United States, Italy and Spain and spanned both the acute and convalescent phases of COVID-19. The prospective study material was composed of cDNA or gDNA derived from T cells, B-cell-depleted T cells, or PBMCs. Samples came from the ongoing ImmuneRACE study (first 160 participants) plus 1,254 subjects from 6 global collaborators. The repertoires were released in a freely available public database meant as a resource for research on the immune response to SARS-CoV-2. Subjects who had been exposed to COVID-19, were actively infected with it, or had recovered from it provided the deeply sampled blood TCRbeta repertoires that made up the dataset. Where available, HLA class I and class II types were obtained from metadata supplied by the sample provider rather than from assay-based typing. A de-identified subject ID, COVID-19 status, age in years and sex were almost always included in the sample metadata.

The immunoSEQ Assay, a bias-controlled multiplex PCR, was used to amplify TCRbeta CDR3 regions from genomic DNA. For the original study's pipeline: The number of nucleated cells in each sample was estimated by amplification of reference gene primers within the assay. To quantify the absolute abundance of each unique TCRbeta CDR3 rearrangement, sequence reads were collapsed and filtered. For each sample, productive Simpson clonality was calculated as the square root of Simpson's diversity index over productive rearrangements. The table comes from immuneACCESS by way of TCRdb, which keeps in-frame sequences with V and J called. Part of the clones is missing from these tables; in studies checked, under half for an unresolved V gene and the rest for unknown reasons. The DNA gave D and trimming, while V, J and clone size come from that table. Here the sample has 40,000 to 50,000 clones; approximately 85% occur a single time. The ten largest clones represent around 2.2% of the sample.

What the study reported, not specific to this receptor: The quantity of clinical and demographic metadata differed by source and by participant and was supplied without curation.

Via the germline V gene (reference sequence), CDR1 is MNHEY and CDR2 SMNVEV. Trimmed from V: 6 bases; trimmed from J: 5 bases; junction bases lacking a gene match: 6. Spanning cysteine to phenylalanine, the CDR3 consists of 14 amino acids. Left in the record is the CDR3 DNA by itself, 42 bases read in frame from the first base. Whole blood was collected in K2EDTA tubes by collaborating institutions according to the institutions' own protocols. For TCRbeta analysis, collaborator samples were shipped as frozen whole blood, as isolated PBMCs, or as DNA extracted from either sample type. With regard to this clone: Its antigen is unknown. Per-base quality was not reported, and no clone a single base away is much larger than it.

The source material was peripheral blood. The source is a woman aged 55-75 years with acute or convalescent COVID-19. The rearrangement combines TRBV27 with TRBJ2-5; 10 central nucleotides agree with TRBD1. The CDR3 protein: CASRGQGRLETQYF. The nucleotide sequence is given as TGTGCCAGCAGGGGACAGGGGCGTTTGGAGACCCAGTACTTC.